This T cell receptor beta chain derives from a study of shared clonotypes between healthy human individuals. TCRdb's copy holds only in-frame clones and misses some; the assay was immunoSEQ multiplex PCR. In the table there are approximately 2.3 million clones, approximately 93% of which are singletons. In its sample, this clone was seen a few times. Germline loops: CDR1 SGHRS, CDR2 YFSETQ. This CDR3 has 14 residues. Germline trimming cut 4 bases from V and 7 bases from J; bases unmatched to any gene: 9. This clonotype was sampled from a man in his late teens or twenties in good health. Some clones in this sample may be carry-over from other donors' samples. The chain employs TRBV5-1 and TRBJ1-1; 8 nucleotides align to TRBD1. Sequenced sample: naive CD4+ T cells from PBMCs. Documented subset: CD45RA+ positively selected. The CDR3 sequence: CASSTLTGEGEAFF. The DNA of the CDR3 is TGCGCCAGCAGCACTTTGACAGGGGAGGGTGAAGCTTTCTTT.